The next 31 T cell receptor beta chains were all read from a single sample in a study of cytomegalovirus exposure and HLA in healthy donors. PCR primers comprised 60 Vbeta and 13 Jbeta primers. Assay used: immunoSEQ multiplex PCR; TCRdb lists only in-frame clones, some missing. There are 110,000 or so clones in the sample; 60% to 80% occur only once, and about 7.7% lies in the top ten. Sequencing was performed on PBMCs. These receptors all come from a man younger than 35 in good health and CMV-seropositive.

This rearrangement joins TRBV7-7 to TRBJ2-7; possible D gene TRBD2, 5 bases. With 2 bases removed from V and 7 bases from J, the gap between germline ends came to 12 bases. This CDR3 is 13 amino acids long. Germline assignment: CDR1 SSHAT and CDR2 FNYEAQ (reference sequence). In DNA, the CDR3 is TGTGCCAGCAGCTTATCTGAGGGTGCGGAGCAGTACTTC. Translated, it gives CASSLSEGAEQYF.

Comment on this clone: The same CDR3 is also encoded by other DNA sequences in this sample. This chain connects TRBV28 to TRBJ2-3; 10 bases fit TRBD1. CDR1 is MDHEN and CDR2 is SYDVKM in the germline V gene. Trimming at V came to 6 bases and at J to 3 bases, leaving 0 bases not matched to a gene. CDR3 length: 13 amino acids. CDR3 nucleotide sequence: TGTGCCAGCAGGGGACAGGGGACAGATACGCAGTATTTT. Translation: CASRGQGTDTQYF.

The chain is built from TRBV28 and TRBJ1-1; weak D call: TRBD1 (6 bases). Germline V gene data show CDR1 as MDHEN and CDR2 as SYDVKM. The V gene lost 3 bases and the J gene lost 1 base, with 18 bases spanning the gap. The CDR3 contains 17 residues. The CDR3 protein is CASSFQGKGWGNTEAFF. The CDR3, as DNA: TGTGCCAGCAGTTTTCAGGGGAAGGGCTGGGGGAACACTGAAGCTTTCTTT.

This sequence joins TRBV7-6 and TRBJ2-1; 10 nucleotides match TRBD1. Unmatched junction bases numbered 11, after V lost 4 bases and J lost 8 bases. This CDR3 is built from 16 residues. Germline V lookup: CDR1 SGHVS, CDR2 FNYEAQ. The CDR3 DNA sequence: TGTGCCAGCAGCTCATCCGGGACAGGGGCTCGGGATGAGCAGTTCTTC. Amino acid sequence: CASSSSGTGARDEQFF.

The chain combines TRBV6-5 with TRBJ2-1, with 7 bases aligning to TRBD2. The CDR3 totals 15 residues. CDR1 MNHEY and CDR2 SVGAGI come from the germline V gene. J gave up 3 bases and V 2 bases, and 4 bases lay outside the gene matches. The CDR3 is CASSYGLAVYNEQFF. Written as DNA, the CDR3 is TGTGCCAGCAGTTACGGGCTAGCGGTCTACAATGAGCAGTTCTTC.

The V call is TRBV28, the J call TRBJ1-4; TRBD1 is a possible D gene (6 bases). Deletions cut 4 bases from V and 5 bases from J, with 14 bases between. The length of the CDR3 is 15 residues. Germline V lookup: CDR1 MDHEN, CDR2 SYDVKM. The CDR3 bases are TGTGCCAGCAGTTCCGGACAGATGGGAAATGAAAAACTGTTTTTT. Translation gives CASSSGQMGNEKLFF.

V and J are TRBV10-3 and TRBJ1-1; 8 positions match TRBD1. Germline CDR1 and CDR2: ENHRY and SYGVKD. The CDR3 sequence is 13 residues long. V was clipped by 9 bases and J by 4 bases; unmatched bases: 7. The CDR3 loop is CAIQDREGTEAFF. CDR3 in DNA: TGTGCCATTCAGGACAGGGAGGGCACTGAAGCTTTCTTT.

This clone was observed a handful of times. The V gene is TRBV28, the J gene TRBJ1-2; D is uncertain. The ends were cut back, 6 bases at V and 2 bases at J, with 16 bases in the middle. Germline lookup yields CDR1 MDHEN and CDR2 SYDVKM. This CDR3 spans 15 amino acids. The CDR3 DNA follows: TGTGCCAGCAGGATGCTCCTCTCCGGGAACTATGGCTACACCTTC. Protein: CASRMLLSGNYGYTF.

CDR3 DNA: TGTGCCAGCAGCTTAAAGACAGGGGCGAACACAGATACGCAGTATTTT. Translating it yields CASSLKTGANTDTQYF. J is TRBJ2-3 and V is TRBV7-2, with 8 positions matching TRBD1. V shed 2 bases and J 2 bases; nucleotides not matched to a gene: 6. Germline assignment: CDR1 SGHTA and CDR2 FQGNSA. This CDR3 comprises 16 residues.

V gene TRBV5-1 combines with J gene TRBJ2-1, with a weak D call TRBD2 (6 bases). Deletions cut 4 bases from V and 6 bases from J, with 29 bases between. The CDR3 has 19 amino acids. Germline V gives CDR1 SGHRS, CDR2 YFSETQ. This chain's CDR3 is CASSRYVVHAGLAPNEQFF. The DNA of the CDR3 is TGCGCCAGCAGCCGCTATGTAGTGCACGCGGGATTAGCCCCCAATGAGCAGTTCTTC. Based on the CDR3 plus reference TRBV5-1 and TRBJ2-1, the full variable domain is KAGVTQTPRYLIKTRGQQVTLSCSPISGHRSVSWYQQTPGQGLQFLFEYFSETQRNKGNFPGRFSGRQFSNSRSEMNVSTLELGDSALYLCASSRYVVHAGLAPNEQFFGPGTRLTVL.

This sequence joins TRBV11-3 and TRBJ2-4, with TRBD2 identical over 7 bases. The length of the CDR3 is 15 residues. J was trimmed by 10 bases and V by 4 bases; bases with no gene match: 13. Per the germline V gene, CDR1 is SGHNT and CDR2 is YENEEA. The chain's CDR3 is CASSSGLSSRNIQYF. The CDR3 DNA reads TGTGCCAGCAGCTCGGGACTATCTTCGAGGAATATTCAGTACTTC.

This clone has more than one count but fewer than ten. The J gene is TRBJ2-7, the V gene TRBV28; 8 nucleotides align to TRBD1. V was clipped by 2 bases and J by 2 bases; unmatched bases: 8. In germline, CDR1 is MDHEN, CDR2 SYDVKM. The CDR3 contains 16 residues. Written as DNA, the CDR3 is TGTGCCAGCAGTTTAGGACCCGGGACAGGAACCTACGAGCAGTACTTC. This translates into CASSLGPGTGTYEQYF.

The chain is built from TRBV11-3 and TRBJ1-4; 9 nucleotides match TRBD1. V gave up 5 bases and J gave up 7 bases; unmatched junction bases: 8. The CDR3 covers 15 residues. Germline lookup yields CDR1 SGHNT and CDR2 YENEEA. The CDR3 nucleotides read TGTGCCAGCAGCCTAACAGGGGGCCCTGTTGAAAAACTGTTTTTT. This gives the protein CASSLTGGPVEKLFF.

In DNA, the CDR3 is TGTGCCACCAGCAGAGGCCGCGGCGGGAAAACCTCTGGAAACACCATATATTTT. This codes for CATSRGRGGKTSGNTIYF. V is TRBV15 and J is TRBJ1-3; D call uncertain. This CDR3 comprises 18 residues. V was shortened by 1 base and J by 0 bases, with 16 bases between the two germline ends. Germline loops: CDR1 LNHNV, CDR2 YYDKDF (reference sequence). Looking up the rest from reference TRBV15 and TRBJ1-3 gives the full variable domain: DAMVIQNPRYQVTQFGKPVTLSCSQTLNHNVMYWYQQKSSQAPKLLFHYYDKDFNNEADTPDNFQSRRPNTSFCFLDIRSPGLGDTAMYLCATSRGRGGKTSGNTIYFGEGSWLTVV.

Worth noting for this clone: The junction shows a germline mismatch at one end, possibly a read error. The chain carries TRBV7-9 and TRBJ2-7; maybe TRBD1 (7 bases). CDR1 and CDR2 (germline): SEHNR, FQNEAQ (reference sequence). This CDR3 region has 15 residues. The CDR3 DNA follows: TGTTCCAGCAGCAAACGCGGGACAGCAGAAGACGAGCAGTACTTC. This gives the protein CSSSKRGTAEDEQYF.

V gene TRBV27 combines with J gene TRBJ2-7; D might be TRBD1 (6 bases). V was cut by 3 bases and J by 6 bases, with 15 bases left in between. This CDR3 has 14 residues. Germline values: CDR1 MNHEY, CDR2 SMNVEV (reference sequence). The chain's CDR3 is CASSFRKDSGEQYV. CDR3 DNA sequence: TGTGCCAGCAGTTTTCGTAAGGACAGCGGCGAGCAGTACGTC.

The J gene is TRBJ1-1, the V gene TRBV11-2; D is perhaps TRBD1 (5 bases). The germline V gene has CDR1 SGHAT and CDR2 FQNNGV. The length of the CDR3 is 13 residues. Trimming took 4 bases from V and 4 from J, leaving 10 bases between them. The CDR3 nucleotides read TGTGCCAGCAGCTCTGACAGATTCACTGAAGCTTTCTTT. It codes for CASSSDRFTEAFF.

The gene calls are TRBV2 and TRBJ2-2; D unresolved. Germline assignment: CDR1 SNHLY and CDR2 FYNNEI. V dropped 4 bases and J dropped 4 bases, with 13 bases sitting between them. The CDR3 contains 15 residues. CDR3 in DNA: TGTGCCAGCAGTGCGAACCTAATCCGCACCGGGGAGCTGTTTTTT. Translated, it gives CASSANLIRTGELFF.

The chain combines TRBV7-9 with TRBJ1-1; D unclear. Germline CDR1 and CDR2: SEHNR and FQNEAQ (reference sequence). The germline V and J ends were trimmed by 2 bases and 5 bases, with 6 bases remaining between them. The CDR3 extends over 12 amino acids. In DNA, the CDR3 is TGTGCCAGCAGCTTAATGGAGACTGAAGCTTTCTTT. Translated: CASSLMETEAFF. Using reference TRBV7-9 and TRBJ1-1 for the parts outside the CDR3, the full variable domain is DTGVSQNPRHKITKRGQNVTFRCDPISEHNRLYWYRQTLGQGPEFLTYFQNEAQLEKSRLLSDRFSAERPKGSFSTLEIQRTEQGDSAMYLCASSLMETEAFFGQGTRLTVV.

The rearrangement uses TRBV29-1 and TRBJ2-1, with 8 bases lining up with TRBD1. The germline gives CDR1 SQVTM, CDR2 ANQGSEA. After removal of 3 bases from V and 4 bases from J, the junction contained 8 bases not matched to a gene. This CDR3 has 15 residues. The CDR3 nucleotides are TGCAGCGTTGATGGGCAGGGGGCGGCTTACAATGAGCAGTTCTTC. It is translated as CSVDGQGAAYNEQFF.

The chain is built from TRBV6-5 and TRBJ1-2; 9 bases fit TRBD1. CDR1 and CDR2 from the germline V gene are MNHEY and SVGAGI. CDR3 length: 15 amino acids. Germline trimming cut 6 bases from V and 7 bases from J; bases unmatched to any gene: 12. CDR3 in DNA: TGTGCCAGCAGGCGACAGGGGGAGATCGGGATTGGCTACACCTTC. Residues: CASRRQGEIGIGYTF.

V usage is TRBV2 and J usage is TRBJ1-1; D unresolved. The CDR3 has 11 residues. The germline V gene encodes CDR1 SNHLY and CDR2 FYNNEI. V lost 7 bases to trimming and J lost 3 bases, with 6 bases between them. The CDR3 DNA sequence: TGTGCCAGCAAAAGAGACACTGAAGCTTTCTTT. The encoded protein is CASKRDTEAFF.

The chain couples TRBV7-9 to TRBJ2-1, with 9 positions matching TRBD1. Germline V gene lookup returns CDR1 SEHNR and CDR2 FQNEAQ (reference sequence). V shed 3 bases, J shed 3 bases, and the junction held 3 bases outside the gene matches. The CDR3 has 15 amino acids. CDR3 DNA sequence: TGTGCCAGCAGCTTCGGGACAGGGAACTACAATGAGCAGTTCTTC. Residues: CASSFGTGNYNEQFF.

CDR3 in amino acids: CAWSPASSTDTQYF. The CDR3 DNA reads as TGTGCCTGGAGTCCTGCGTCTAGCACAGATACGCAGTATTTT. This chain uses TRBV30 with TRBJ2-3; D gene uncertain. Looked up from germline, CDR1 is GTSNPN and CDR2 is SVGIG (reference sequence). This CDR3 spans 14 amino acids. V lost 2 bases to trimming and J lost 0 bases, with 9 bases between them.

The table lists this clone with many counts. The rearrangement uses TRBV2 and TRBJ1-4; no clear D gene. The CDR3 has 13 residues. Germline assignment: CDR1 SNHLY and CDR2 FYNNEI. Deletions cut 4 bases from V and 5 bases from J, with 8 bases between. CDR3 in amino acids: CASSVSRNEKLFF. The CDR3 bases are TGTGCCAGCAGTGTCTCGAGAAATGAAAAACTGTTTTTT.

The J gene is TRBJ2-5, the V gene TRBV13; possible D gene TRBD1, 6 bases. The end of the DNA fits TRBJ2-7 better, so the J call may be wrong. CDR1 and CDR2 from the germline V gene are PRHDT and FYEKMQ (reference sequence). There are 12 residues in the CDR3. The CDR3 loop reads CASSALGGEQYF. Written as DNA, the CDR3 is TGTGCCAGCAGCGCCCTAGGGGGCGAGCAGTACTTC.

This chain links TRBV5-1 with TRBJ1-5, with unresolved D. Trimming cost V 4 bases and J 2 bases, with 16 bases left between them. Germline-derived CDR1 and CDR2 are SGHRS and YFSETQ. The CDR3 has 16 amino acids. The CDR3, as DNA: TGCGCCAGCAGCCCACGAGGAGGGAGAGGCAATCAGCCCCAGCATTTT. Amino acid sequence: CASSPRGGRGNQPQHF.

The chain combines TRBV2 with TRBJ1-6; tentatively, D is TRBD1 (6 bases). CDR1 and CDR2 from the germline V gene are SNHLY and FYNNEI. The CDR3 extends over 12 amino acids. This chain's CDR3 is CVSTGTNSPLHF. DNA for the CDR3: TGTGTCTCGACAGGTACAAATTCACCCCTCCACTTT.

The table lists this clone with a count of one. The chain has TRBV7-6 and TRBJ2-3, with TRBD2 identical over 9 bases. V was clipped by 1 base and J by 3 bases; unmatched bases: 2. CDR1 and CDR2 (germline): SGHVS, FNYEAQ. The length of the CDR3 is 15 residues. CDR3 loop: CASSLGAGGTDTQYF. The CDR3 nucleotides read TGTGCCAGCAGCTTAGGGGCGGGGGGGACAGATACGCAGTATTTT.

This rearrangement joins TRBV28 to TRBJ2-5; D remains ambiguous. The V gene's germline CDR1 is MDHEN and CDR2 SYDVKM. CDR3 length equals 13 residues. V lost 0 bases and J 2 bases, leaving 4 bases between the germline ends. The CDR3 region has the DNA TGTGCCAGCAGTTTATGGGAGCAAGAGACCCAGTACTTC. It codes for CASSLWEQETQYF. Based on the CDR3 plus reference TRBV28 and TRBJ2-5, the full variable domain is DVKVTQSSRYLVKRTGEKVFLECVQDMDHENMFWYRQDPGLGLRLIYFSYDVKMKEKGDIPEGYSVSREKKERFSLILESASTNQTSMYLCASSLWEQETQYFGPGTRLLVL.

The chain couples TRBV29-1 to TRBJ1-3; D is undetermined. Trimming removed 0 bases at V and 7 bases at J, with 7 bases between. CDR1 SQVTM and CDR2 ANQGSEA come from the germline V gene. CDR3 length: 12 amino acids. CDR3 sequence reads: CSVEDLANTIYF. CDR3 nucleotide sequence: TGCAGCGTTGAAGATCTTGCGAACACCATATATTTT.